The 17 T cell receptor beta chains below come from one sample, sequenced in a study of cytomegalovirus exposure and HLA in healthy donors. 60 Vbeta and 13 Jbeta primers were used in PCR. The protocol was immunoSEQ multiplex PCR, while the TCRdb copy is restricted to in-frame clones and leaves out a portion. Counted here are around 150,000 clones, 76% occurring once; the ten biggest clones make up 1.5% to 2%. Sequencing was performed on PBMCs. These receptors all come from a woman between 35 and 50 years old in good health and CMV-seronegative.

The gene calls are TRBV18 and TRBJ2-7; TRBD1 matches 7 bases. V dropped 8 bases and J dropped 2; count of bases not matched to a gene: 9. CDR3 size: 14 residues. Looked up from germline, CDR1 is KGHSH and CDR2 is LQKENI. The CDR3 is CASHDRVGPYEQYF. The CDR3 bases are TGTGCCAGCCATGACAGGGTTGGACCCTACGAGCAGTACTTC.

The CDR3 is CASSPTGQGGYTF. CDR3 in DNA: TGTGCCAGCAGTCCCACAGGCCAGGGGGGCTACACCTTC. The chain employs TRBV6-1 and TRBJ1-2, with D maybe TRBD1 (6 bases). In germline, CDR1 is MNHNS, CDR2 SASEGT. The CDR3 contains 13 residues. V was shortened by 5 bases and J by 8 bases, with 15 bases between the two germline ends.

The chain's CDR3 is CAISESEGLYEQYF. CDR3 DNA sequence: TGTGCCATCAGTGAGTCCGAGGGTCTCTACGAGCAGTACTTC. The J gene is TRBJ2-7, the V gene TRBV10-3; D may be TRBD2 (5 bases). CDR1 and CDR2 from the germline V gene are ENHRY and SYGVKD. The CDR3 consists of 14 residues. V was trimmed by 0 bases and J by 3 bases, leaving 9 bases between them.

The J gene is TRBJ2-1, the V gene TRBV5-1; D uncertain. Germline CDR1 is SGHRS and CDR2 is YFSETQ. V was cut by 4 bases and J by 5 bases, with 7 bases left in between. The CDR3 is 12 amino acids. In nucleotides, the CDR3 is TGCGCCAGCAGCCCGGAGCACAATGAGCAGTTCTTC. It translates to CASSPEHNEQFF.

The rearrangement links TRBV7-2 to TRBJ2-2, with D hard to call. The CDR3 loop spans 13 amino acids. Trimming pared 4 bases from V and 5 bases from J, leaving 8 bases between. In germline, CDR1 is SGHTA, CDR2 FQGNSA. CDR3 sequence (DNA): TGTGCCAGCAGCTCTAAGTTTACCGGGGAGCTGTTTTTT. Protein: CASSSKFTGELFF.

This clone was observed a few times. The V call is TRBV6-1, the J call TRBJ1-3, with D perhaps TRBD1 (5 bases). The germline V gene has CDR1 MNHNS and CDR2 SASEGT. Deletions cut 0 bases from V and 0 bases from J, with 15 bases between. CDR3 size: 18 residues. CDR3 sequence: CASSEARGVGGSGNTIYF. For the CDR3, the DNA is TGTGCCAGCAGTGAAGCACGGGGCGTGGGGGGCTCTGGAAACACCATATATTTT.

The genes are TRBV30 and TRBJ1-5; D is uncertain. Germline V CDR1 and CDR2: GTSNPN, SVGIG (reference sequence). Trimming stripped 0 bases from V and 6 bases from J, with 9 bases between. The CDR3 length is 13 residues. The CDR3 coding sequence is TGTGCCTGGAGTGTCGGAGGGAGTCAGCCCCAGCATTTT. Its protein is CAWSVGGSQPQHF. The full variable domain, with the rest looked up from reference TRBV30 and TRBJ1-5, is SQTIHQWPATLVQPVGSPLSLECTVEGTSNPNLYWYRQAAGRGLQLLFYSVGIGQISSEVPQNLSASRPQDRQFILSSKKLLLSDSGFYLCAWSVGGSQPQHFGDGTRLSIL.

This clone was observed once. The junction departs from germline at one end; a sequencing error may be responsible. The V and J genes are TRBV7-9 and TRBJ1-3, with 10 bases that match TRBD1. The length of the CDR3 is 19 residues. Germline V lookup: CDR1 SEHNR, CDR2 FQNEAQ (reference sequence). The CDR3 coding sequence is TGTTCCAGCAGCGCAGACCGGGACAGGGGTGACGAGTCTGGAAACACCATATATTTT. This translates into CSSSADRDRGDESGNTIYF.

This chain connects TRBV19 to TRBJ2-3; 13 positions agree with TRBD2. Losses at the gene ends were 6 bases for V and 7 bases for J; bases not matched to a gene: 10. The CDR3 length is 16 residues. The germline V gene has CDR1 LNHDA and CDR2 SQIVND (reference sequence). CDR3 DNA: TGTGCCAGTAGCGGACTAGCGGGGGATTTCAGAAATACGCAGTATTTT. This sequence encodes CASSGLAGDFRNTQYF.

Worth noting for this clone: The identical CDR3 is also encoded by other nucleotide sequences in the sample. The chain joins TRBV4-1 to TRBJ1-2, with D perhaps TRBD1 (5 bases). Germline V lookup: CDR1 MGHRA, CDR2 YSYEKL. This CDR3 spans 16 amino acids. The V end was cut by 0 bases, the J end by 8 bases, with 19 bases between. The CDR3 bases are TGCGCCAGCAGCCAAGATGAGAGGGGAGGCAGGTCCGGCTACACCTTC. Its translation: CASSQDERGGRSGYTF.

The chain employs TRBV7-6 and TRBJ1-2, with 8 positions matching TRBD1. Trimming took 4 bases from V and 0 from J; bases not matched to a gene: 4. Germline lookup yields CDR1 SGHVS and CDR2 FNYEAQ. This CDR3 has 15 residues. CDR3 amino acids: CASSYGTGANYGYTF. Here the CDR3 DNA reads TGTGCCAGCAGCTACGGGACAGGAGCTAACTATGGCTACACCTTC.

V is TRBV6-1 and J is TRBJ2-1; 9 bases agree with TRBD2. With V trimmed by 8 bases and J by 4 bases, 3 bases remained unmatched. The CDR3 consists of 13 residues. CDR1 is MNHNS, CDR2 SASEGT, per germline. The CDR3 is CASGLAGYNEQFF. CDR3 DNA: TGTGCCAGCGGGCTAGCGGGGTACAATGAGCAGTTCTTC.

The chain couples TRBV5-1 to TRBJ2-3; TRBD1 agrees at 9 bases. CDR3 length: 14 amino acids. The germline V gene encodes CDR1 SGHRS and CDR2 YFSETQ. V trimming: 4 bases; J trimming: 5 bases; junction bases outside the gene matches: 5. The CDR3 DNA is TGCGCCAGCAGCGCGGACAGGGGCAAAGATACGCAGTATTTT. It specifies CASSADRGKDTQYF. Variable domain in full (rest from reference TRBV5-1 and TRBJ2-3): KAGVTQTPRYLIKTRGQQVTLSCSPISGHRSVSWYQQTPGQGLQFLFEYFSETQRNKGNFPGRFSGRQFSNSRSEMNVSTLELGDSALYLCASSADRGKDTQYFGPGTRLTVL.

Here the CDR3 reads CASSFQSGTGGETQYF. Written as DNA, the CDR3 is TGCGCCAGCAGCTTCCAATCCGGGACAGGGGGAGAGACCCAGTACTTC. This chain uses TRBV5-1 with TRBJ2-5; TRBD1 agrees at 11 bases. Trimming removed 2 bases from V and 4 bases from J; junction bases left unmatched: 7. The germline V gene has CDR1 SGHRS and CDR2 YFSETQ. This CDR3 is 16 amino acids long.

V and J are TRBV6-1 and TRBJ1-2, with 8 bases that match TRBD1. The CDR3 runs to 13 residues. The trim removed 6 bases at V and 3 bases at J, leaving 3 bases unmatched. CDR1 is MNHNS and CDR2 is SASEGT in the germline V gene. CDR3 nucleotide sequence: TGTGCCAGCAGCGCGACAGGGGACTATGGCTACACCTTC. It codes for CASSATGDYGYTF.

V and J are TRBV6-5 and TRBJ2-5; 8 nucleotides align to TRBD1. Germline V gives CDR1 MNHEY, CDR2 SVGAGI. The CDR3 has 12 amino acids. V was clipped by 8 bases and J by 5 bases; unmatched bases: 4. Here the CDR3 reads CASRQGRETQYF. CDR3 sequence (DNA): TGTGCCAGCCGACAGGGGCGGGAGACCCAGTACTTC.

V is TRBV7-9 and J is TRBJ2-3, with D tentatively TRBD1 (5 bases). The germline CDR1 and CDR2 sequences are SEHNR and FQNEAQ (reference sequence). Trimming shortened V by 5 bases and J by 1 base, and 16 bases separated the two germline ends. This CDR3 region has 16 residues. The CDR3 sequence: CASSPMGLGGTDTQYF. For the CDR3, the DNA is TGTGCCAGCAGCCCAATGGGGCTAGGGGGCACAGATACGCAGTATTTT.